This entry lists 20 T cell receptor beta chains sequenced from one sample in a study of post-analysis software for immune sequencing data. For these TCRs, the target antigens are not known. The study's findings and limits: About 5 TRBV segments occurring more often in patients than controls included TRBV5-6, TRBV5-1 and TRBV20-1.

Unique molecular identifiers were carried by the TCR beta cDNA libraries. MiXCR, run by TCRdb on the PCR reads, gives a single entry per CDR3 protein. The sample comprises about 380,000 distinct CDR3 sequences, roughly 35% of which are singletons, and 10% to 15% rests with the top ten. The source material was blood. The receptor set was obtained from a girl under 18 with multiple sclerosis.

The chain links TRBV7-9 to TRBJ1-2; the match to TRBD1 covers 11 bases. The V gene end was trimmed by 1 base and the J gene end by 6 bases; junction bases not matched to a gene: 7. This CDR3 comprises 16 residues. CDR1 and CDR2 (germline): SEHNR, FQNEAQ (reference sequence). In DNA form, the CDR3 reads TGTGCCAGCAGCTTAGGGCAACCGGGACAGGGGGATGGCTACACCTTC. Its translation is CASSLGQPGQGDGYTF.

The chain employs TRBV14 and TRBJ1-4; D gene unclear. Germline V gene data show CDR1 as SGHDN and CDR2 as FVKESK. V was clipped by 0 bases and J by 5 bases, with 7 bases between them. This CDR3 has 14 residues. Here the CDR3 reads CASSQDSSNEKLFF. Here the CDR3 DNA reads TGTGCCAGCAGCCAAGATAGTTCGAATGAAAAACTGTTTTTT.

This clonotype was recorded once. The chain joins TRBV7-9 to TRBJ1-2, with D tentatively TRBD1 (5 bases). Deletions cut 5 bases from V and 8 bases from J, with 15 bases between. This CDR3 has 13 residues. Germline-derived CDR1 and CDR2 are SEHNR and FQNEAQ (reference sequence). The CDR3: CASSPRGAGGYTF. In nucleotides, the CDR3 is TGTGCCAGCAGCCCGCGTGGGGCCGGGGGCTACACCTTC.

This chain joins TRBV7-9 and TRBJ1-2; weak D call: TRBD1 (6 bases). The CDR3 covers 14 residues. Germline values: CDR1 SEHNR, CDR2 FQNEAQ (reference sequence). The V and J ends lost 3 bases and 5 bases respectively, with 13 bases between them. The CDR3 loop is CASSLSGEGYGYTF. CDR3 coding DNA: TGTGCCAGCAGCTTGTCAGGGGAGGGATATGGCTACACCTTC.

The chain links TRBV20-1 to TRBJ2-3; D uncertain. CDR3 length: 16 residues. Deletions cut 0 bases from V and 2 bases from J, with 15 bases between. Germline V gene sequence: CDR1 DFQATT, CDR2 SNEGSKA (reference sequence). The CDR3, as DNA: TGCAGTGCTAGAGATGTGGAGATCACCCTCACAGATACGCAGTATTTT. It encodes CSARDVEITLTDTQYF.

The chain uses TRBV7-3 and TRBJ2-1, with 7 bases aligning to TRBD2. Germline trimming cut 0 bases from V and 0 bases from J; bases unmatched to any gene: 5. The CDR3 runs 17 residues. Germline loops: CDR1 SGHTA, CDR2 FQGTGA. The CDR3 is CASSLTPASGSYNEQFF. For the CDR3, the DNA is TGTGCCAGCAGCTTAACCCCGGCTAGCGGCTCCTACAATGAGCAGTTCTTC.

This clonotype was picked up a small number of times. This sequence joins TRBV4-1 and TRBJ1-2, with D perhaps matching TRBD1 (6 bases). Per the germline V gene, CDR1 is MGHRA and CDR2 is YSYEKL. Trimming stripped 0 bases from V and 5 bases from J, with 10 bases between. There are 14 residues in the CDR3. CDR3 in DNA: TGCGCCAGCAGCCAAGAATGGACAGCATATGGCTACACCTTC. Protein: CASSQEWTAYGYTF.

This clonotype has just a few counts. V usage is TRBV7-3 and J usage is TRBJ2-7, with 8 bases aligning to TRBD2. Trimming took 2 bases from V and 4 from J; bases not matched to a gene: 13. CDR1 SGHTA and CDR2 FQGTGA come from the germline V gene. The CDR3 has 17 residues. In DNA form, the CDR3 reads TGTGCCAGCAGCTTATACCCCAGCGGGGGAGGTAATTACGAGCAGTACTTC. Protein product: CASSLYPSGGGNYEQYF.

The chain recombines TRBV9 with TRBJ2-3; the D gene is possibly TRBD2 (6 bases). Germline V gene data show CDR1 as SGDLS and CDR2 as YYNGEE. The CDR3 has 16 amino acids. Trimming cost V 0 bases and J 5 bases, with 16 bases left between them. The CDR3 reads CASSVDRGGIIDTQYF. Here the CDR3 DNA reads TGTGCCAGCAGCGTAGATAGGGGAGGCATCATAGATACGCAGTATTTT.

The chain has TRBV5-1 and TRBJ2-4, with D tentatively TRBD1 (6 bases). TRBJ2-7 explains the end of the DNA better; the J call may be wrong. The CDR3 is 18 residues long. Germline loops: CDR1 SGHRS, CDR2 YFSETQ. CDR3 sequence reads: CASSLASFSDSWSYEQYF. CDR3 DNA: TGCGCCAGCAGCTTGGCGTCCTTTTCGGACAGCTGGTCCTACGAGCAGTACTTC.

This chain links TRBV27 with TRBJ1-1; D is possibly TRBD1 (6 bases). The CDR3 covers 14 residues. The germline CDR1 and CDR2 sequences are MNHEY and SMNVEV (reference sequence). V lost 2 bases to trimming and J lost 7 bases, with 14 bases between them. The CDR3 DNA reads as TGTGCCAGCAGTTTAGTACAGGGTTCTGTTGAAGCTTTCTTT. Translating it yields CASSLVQGSVEAFF.

This sequence joins TRBV10-3 and TRBJ2-5; 9 nucleotides agree with TRBD2. Germline values: CDR1 ENHRY, CDR2 SYGVKD. The CDR3 contains 16 residues. V lost 3 bases to trimming and J lost 5 bases; unmatched junction nucleotides: 10. The CDR3 DNA reads TGTGCCATCAGTGAAGGAAGGCGGGGGGGCCGGGAGACCCAGTACTTC. Protein product: CAISEGRRGGRETQYF.

The chain combines TRBV6-6 with TRBJ2-5; D assignment may be TRBD1 or TRBD2 (5 bases each). The better agreement between TRBJ2-7 and the DNA end casts doubt on the J call. The CDR3 consists of 14 residues. The germline gives CDR1 MNHNY, CDR2 SVGAGI (reference sequence). CDR3 loop: CASISGTVFYEQYF. CDR3 DNA sequence: TGTGCCAGCATAAGTGGGACGGTGTTCTACGAGCAGTACTTC.

This chain joins TRBV29-1 and TRBJ1-1; maybe TRBD1 (5 bases). The germline V and J ends were trimmed by 7 bases and 10 bases, with 7 bases remaining between them. The germline V gene has CDR1 SQVTM and CDR2 ANQGSEA. The CDR3 spans 8 residues. The CDR3, as DNA: TGCAGCGACGGGGGAGCTTTCTTT. Translated, it gives CSDGGAFF.

The chain is built from TRBV6-1 and TRBJ2-3; maybe TRBD2 (6 bases). Germline CDR1 MNHNS, CDR2 SASEGT. Between the trimmed V and J ends, which lost 0 bases and 2 bases, there was a span of 18 bases. The length of the CDR3 is 18 residues. The CDR3 nucleotides are TGTGCCAGCAGTGAAGCTTTTGGTTGGGGGGATGACACAGATACGCAGTATTTT. It specifies CASSEAFGWGDDTDTQYF.

This chain uses TRBV9 with TRBJ1-1; TRBD1 matches at 8 bases. The V segment lost 1 base and the J segment 1 base; nucleotides outside the gene matches: 6. The V gene's germline CDR1 is SGDLS and CDR2 YYNGEE. This CDR3 has 16 amino acids. The CDR3: CASSVNLQGGNTEAFF. CDR3 DNA sequence: TGTGCCAGCAGCGTAAATCTACAGGGGGGGAACACTGAAGCTTTCTTT.

The rearrangement joins TRBV5-1 to TRBJ1-1, with unresolved D. This CDR3 spans 15 amino acids. Germline V CDR1 and CDR2: SGHRS, YFSETQ. The V end lost 2 bases, the J end lost 7 bases, and 18 bases lay between the germline ends. The CDR3 protein is CASSFSPAGTVEAFF. For the CDR3, the DNA is TGCGCCAGCAGCTTCAGCCCAGCCGGAACCGTTGAAGCTTTCTTT.

This clonotype was detected ten times or more. This chain connects TRBV5-5 to TRBJ1-2, with D perhaps TRBD1 (5 bases). The CDR3 is 12 amino acids. The ends were cut back, 1 base at V and 4 bases at J, with 5 bases in the middle. The germline V gene encodes CDR1 SGHKS and CDR2 YYEKEE (reference sequence). The CDR3 bases are TGTGCCAGCAGCTTGACAGGCTATGGCTACACCTTC. It yields the protein CASSLTGYGYTF.

V is TRBV20-1 and J is TRBJ2-4; D possibly matches TRBD1 or TRBD2 (5 bases each). The closer fit of TRBJ2-7 to the DNA end suggests the J call may be wrong. There are 15 residues in the CDR3. Germline loops: CDR1 DFQATT, CDR2 SNEGSKA (reference sequence). CDR3 loop: CSASPPGPYNYEQYF. The CDR3 coding sequence is TGCAGTGCTAGCCCCCCGGGACCCTATAACTACGAGCAGTACTTC.

With regard to this clonotype: With a much larger clone just one base away, this may be a read error. The genes are TRBV5-1 and TRBJ2-3; D might be TRBD1 or TRBD2, each matching 5 bases. Germline CDR1 and CDR2: SGHRS and YFSETQ. The length of the CDR3 is 17 residues. With 4 bases removed from V and 3 bases from J, the gap between germline ends came to 21 bases. CDR3 sequence reads: CASSPQRGLGVTDTQYF. Here the CDR3 DNA reads TGCGCCAGCAGCCCCCAAAGGGGCCTGGGAGTGACAGATACGCAGTATTTT.